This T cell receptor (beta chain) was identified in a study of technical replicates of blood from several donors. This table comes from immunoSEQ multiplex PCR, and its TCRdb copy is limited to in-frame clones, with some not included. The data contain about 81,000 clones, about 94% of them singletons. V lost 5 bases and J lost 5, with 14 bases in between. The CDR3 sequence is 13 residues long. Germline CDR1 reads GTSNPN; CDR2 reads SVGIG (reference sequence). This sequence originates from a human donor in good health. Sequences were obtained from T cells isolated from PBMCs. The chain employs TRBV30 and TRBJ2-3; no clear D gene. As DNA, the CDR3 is TGTGCCTGGTCGCAAGCGTTACAAGATACGCAGTATTTT. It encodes CAWSQALQDTQYF.